The table lists the clone carrying this T cell receptor (beta chain) with many counts. Its specificity is unknown. The CDR3 contains 16 residues. V lost 2 bases and J lost 0, with 13 bases in between. Per the germline V gene, CDR1 is SGHTA and CDR2 is FQGNSA. The data were obtained in a study of T cell repertoires in cytomegalovirus infection. Study-level information: A matching HLA type, together with CMV infection, was signaled by public TCR beta signatures.

In TCRdb, the reads were re-called with MiXCR into one record per CDR3 protein. Here the sample spans a few hundred thousand distinct CDR3 sequences, 22% being singletons. Study-level findings and limits: HLA-C-restricted CMV-specific TCR beta clonotypes prevailed in the ex vivo response. Individuals carrying CMV plus the relevant HLA were identified by cumulative frequency of public TCR beta families.

Specimen: CD8+ T cells from PBMCs. The sequence derives from a human donor in good health (CMV status not recorded). Some clones in this sample may be carry-over from other donors' samples. The chain employs TRBV7-2 and TRBJ1-2; D is ambiguous. The chain's CDR3 is CASSLMPAAPNYGYTF. In DNA form, the CDR3 reads TGTGCCAGCAGCTTAATGCCAGCAGCCCCTAACTATGGCTACACCTTC.